These 27 T cell receptor beta chains came from one sample sequenced in a study of cytomegalovirus exposure and HLA in healthy donors. It was with 60 Vbeta and 13 Jbeta primers that the PCR ran. TCRdb keeps only in-frame clones here, not all; method: immunoSEQ multiplex PCR. This table holds about 220,000 clones, 60% to 80% found once. Sequenced input: PBMCs. The receptors shown here come from a young woman in good health and CMV-seronegative.

The chain uses TRBV30 and TRBJ2-1, with D hard to call. Germline values: CDR1 GTSNPN, CDR2 SVGIG (reference sequence). The CDR3 loop spans 14 amino acids. The V and J ends lost 0 bases and 6 bases respectively, with 12 bases between them. The CDR3 loop is CAWSVGQVRNEQFF. CDR3 coding DNA: TGTGCCTGGAGTGTAGGCCAGGTTCGCAATGAGCAGTTCTTC.

This rearrangement joins TRBV27 to TRBJ1-2; 11 nucleotides line up with TRBD1. J was trimmed by 7 bases and V by 8 bases; bases with no gene match: 6. The CDR3 covers 13 residues. The germline gives CDR1 MNHEY, CDR2 SMNVEV (reference sequence). The CDR3 DNA reads TGTGCCAGCGGACAGGGGGCAAGGCGTGGCTACACCTTC. Its protein is CASGQGARRGYTF.

The chain uses TRBV4-1 and TRBJ2-5; 9 bases match TRBD2. With 0 bases clipped from V and 2 bases from J, the junction kept 4 bases outside the gene matches. CDR3 length equals 16 residues. Germline CDR1 is MGHRA and CDR2 is YSYEKL. The CDR3 bases are TGCGCCAGCAGCCAAGATAGGCTAGCGGGGCAAGAGACCCAGTACTTC. As protein: CASSQDRLAGQETQYF.

The chain joins TRBV7-9 to TRBJ2-7; 8 nucleotides line up with TRBD1. The CDR3 is 15 residues long. The germline CDR1 and CDR2 sequences are SEHNR and FQNEAQ (reference sequence). Trimming at V came to 5 bases and at J to 2 bases, leaving 8 bases not matched to a gene. The CDR3 DNA sequence: TGTGCCAGCAGCCCCCGACAGGGGAAGACCTACGAGCAGTACTTC. Translated, it gives CASSPRQGKTYEQYF.

The genes are TRBV29-1 and TRBJ2-7, with D possibly TRBD2 on 6 matching bases. Germline V CDR1 and CDR2: SQVTM, ANQGSEA. This CDR3 contains 11 residues. V gave up 7 bases and J gave up 6 bases, with 13 bases separating them. The CDR3 DNA reads as TGCAGCGCCACTACCGGGGGCGAGCAGTACTTC. Protein product: CSATTGGEQYF.

This sequence joins TRBV28 and TRBJ2-5, with a tentative D call TRBD2 (6 bases). CDR1 MDHEN and CDR2 SYDVKM come from the germline V gene. V lost 2 bases and J lost 8, with 21 bases in between. The CDR3 length is 16 residues. The CDR3 DNA reads TGTGCCAGCAGTTTAGACCTAGCGTGGGGAAAACCCACCCAGTACTTC. This codes for CASSLDLAWGKPTQYF.

This clone showed up just a few times. V is TRBV6-1 and J is TRBJ1-2; 8 bases agree with TRBD1. The trim removed 5 bases at V and 4 bases at J, leaving 9 bases unmatched. Germline V gene lookup returns CDR1 MNHNS and CDR2 SASEGT. The CDR3 spans 15 residues. DNA of the CDR3: TGTGCCAGCAGTTCGGGACAGGCTTTATTCTATGGCTACACCTTC. This encodes CASSSGQALFYGYTF.

V gene TRBV14 combines with J gene TRBJ2-1; 8 bases align to TRBD2. The J segment lost 8 bases and the V segment lost 0 bases, leaving 9 bases of the junction unmatched. Per the germline V gene, CDR1 is SGHDN and CDR2 is FVKESK. The CDR3 runs to 16 residues. The CDR3 coding sequence is TGTGCCAGCAGCCAAGATCGGACGGGGGGGCCCCATGAGCAGTTCTTC. As protein: CASSQDRTGGPHEQFF.

J is TRBJ2-5 and V is TRBV7-2; D is unresolved. The J call is doubtful: the DNA matches TRBJ2-7 better. Germline assignment: CDR1 SGHTA and CDR2 FQGNSA. The CDR3 is 15 amino acids. The CDR3 sequence is CASSLRRLGSYEQYF. In DNA form, the CDR3 reads TGTGCCAGCAGCTTACGGAGACTTGGCTCCTACGAGCAGTACTTC.

The chain links TRBV5-1 to TRBJ2-1; 16 nucleotides agree with TRBD2. The V segment lost 4 bases and the J segment 8 bases; nucleotides outside the gene matches: 12. Germline CDR1 SGHRS, CDR2 YFSETQ. The CDR3 runs 18 residues. CDR3 DNA: TGCGCCAGCAGCCGGGGACTAGCGGGAGGGATACCCTTCGATGAGCAGTTCTTC. Protein product: CASSRGLAGGIPFDEQFF. Supplemented by reference TRBV5-1 and TRBJ2-1, the full variable domain reads KAGVTQTPRYLIKTRGQQVTLSCSPISGHRSVSWYQQTPGQGLQFLFEYFSETQRNKGNFPGRFSGRQFSNSRSEMNVSTLELGDSALYLCASSRGLAGGIPFDEQFFGPGTRLTVL.

This clone appeared many times. The J gene is TRBJ1-3, the V gene TRBV10-2, with D maybe TRBD1 (6 bases). The ends were cut back, 6 bases at V and 0 bases at J, with 15 bases in the middle. This CDR3 spans 16 amino acids. Germline assignment: CDR1 WSHSY and CDR2 SAAADI. CDR3 bases: TGCGCCAGCAGCAAAGGACAGATGATCTCTGGAAACACCATATATTTT. Translated: CASSKGQMISGNTIYF.

This chain links TRBV11-2 with TRBJ1-2; a possible D gene is TRBD1 (5 bases). V lost 2 bases to trimming and J lost 2 bases, with 9 bases between them. This CDR3 contains 14 residues. Germline V CDR1 and CDR2: SGHAT, FQNNGV. The CDR3 protein is CASSLTKGNYGYTF. The CDR3 bases are TGTGCCAGCAGCTTAACGAAGGGGAACTATGGCTACACCTTC.

The CDR3 sequence is CASSTRTGDGYTF. DNA of the CDR3: TGCGCCAGCAGCACCAGGACAGGGGATGGCTACACCTTC. This chain connects TRBV5-1 to TRBJ1-2; TRBD1 matches 9 bases. Trimming cost V 4 bases and J 6 bases; bases outside gene matches: 4. This CDR3 is built from 13 residues. Germline CDR1 and CDR2: SGHRS and YFSETQ. Full variable domain (remainder filled in from reference TRBV5-1 and TRBJ1-2): KAGVTQTPRYLIKTRGQQVTLSCSPISGHRSVSWYQQTPGQGLQFLFEYFSETQRNKGNFPGRFSGRQFSNSRSEMNVSTLELGDSALYLCASSTRTGDGYTFGSGTRLTVV.

The chain combines TRBV7-8 with TRBJ2-7; the D gene is possibly TRBD1 (6 bases). In germline, CDR1 is SGHVS, CDR2 FQNEAQ. The CDR3 loop spans 12 amino acids. Trimming left V 8 bases short and J 7 bases short, with 15 bases between. This CDR3 reads CASGQQGREQYF. For the CDR3, the DNA is TGTGCCAGCGGCCAACAGGGAAGAGAGCAGTACTTC.

This chain links TRBV4-2 with TRBJ2-7, with a weak D call TRBD1 (5 bases). The V end was cut by 4 bases, the J end by 2 bases, with 15 bases between. The CDR3 sequence is 15 residues long. CDR1 LGHNA and CDR2 YNFKEQ come from the germline V gene. The CDR3 loop reads CASSLGVTAAYEQYF. CDR3 nucleotides: TGTGCCAGCAGCCTAGGGGTAACGGCCGCCTACGAGCAGTACTTC.

Concerning this clone itself: The sample holds other DNA sequences that translate to the same CDR3. The chain links TRBV7-9 to TRBJ1-2, with 9 nucleotides matching TRBD1. The CDR3 loop spans 12 amino acids. The V and J ends lost 4 bases and 6 bases, in that order; junction bases with no gene match: 0. Germline CDR1 reads SEHNR; CDR2 reads FQNEAQ (reference sequence). CDR3 DNA: TGTGCCAGCAGCTGGACAGGGGATGGCTACACCTTC. This encodes CASSWTGDGYTF.

J is TRBJ1-6 and V is TRBV7-3; possibly TRBD1 for D (6 bases). Germline V gene lookup returns CDR1 SGHTA and CDR2 FQGTGA. Trimming stripped 1 base from V and 8 bases from J, with 9 bases between. This CDR3 is 14 amino acids long. CDR3 in amino acids: CASSLKPGDSPLHF. CDR3 in DNA: TGTGCCAGCAGCTTAAAGCCAGGGGATTCACCCCTCCACTTT. The entire variable domain, with the rest obtained from reference TRBV7-3 and TRBJ1-6, is as follows: GAGVSQTPSNKVTEKGKYVELRCDPISGHTALYWYRQSLGQGPEFLIYFQGTGAADDSGLPNDRFFAVRPEGSVSTLKIQRTERGDSAVYLCASSLKPGDSPLHFGNGTRLTVT.

V is TRBV21-1 and J is TRBJ2-3; the table's D call, TRBD2, was not checked against the DNA. TRBV21-1 is shown as a pseudogene. The CDR3 is 12 residues long. The CDR3 DNA reads TGTGCCAGCAGCAGTCGTACAGATACGCAGTATTTT. Translation gives CASSSRTDTQYF.

J is TRBJ2-7 and V is TRBV7-8, with 9 bases fitting TRBD2. J was trimmed by 3 bases and V by 0 bases; bases with no gene match: 6. The CDR3 covers 16 residues. Per the germline V gene, CDR1 is SGHVS and CDR2 is FQNEAQ. CDR3 loop: CASSLAGSGSFYEQYF. The CDR3 DNA reads as TGTGCCAGCAGCTTAGCGGGTAGCGGGAGTTTCTACGAGCAGTACTTC.

The chain employs TRBV11-3 and TRBJ2-3, with 7 positions matching TRBD1. The CDR3 runs 15 residues. Per germline, CDR1 SGHNT and CDR2 YENEEA. Unmatched junction bases numbered 6, after V lost 5 bases and J lost 1 base. The CDR3 DNA is TGTGCCAGCAGCCGAAGACAGGGACGCACAGATACGCAGTATTTT. Its protein is CASSRRQGRTDTQYF.

This chain uses TRBV19 with TRBJ2-1; 9 bases line up with TRBD2. CDR3 length: 14 residues. With 4 bases clipped from V and 4 bases from J, the junction kept 2 bases outside the gene matches. CDR1 LNHDA and CDR2 SQIVND come from the germline V gene (reference sequence). CDR3 loop: CASSTSGAYNEQFF. The CDR3 DNA reads TGTGCCAGTAGTACTAGCGGGGCTTACAATGAGCAGTTCTTC.

This chain links TRBV6-5 with TRBJ1-1, with 7 bases identical to TRBD1. Germline loops: CDR1 MNHEY, CDR2 SVGAGI. Trimming removed 8 bases from V and 0 bases from J; junction bases left unmatched: 6. The CDR3 has 14 residues. DNA of the CDR3: TGTGCCAGCGGCCAGGGGGAATTGAACACTGAAGCTTTCTTT. Protein sequence: CASGQGELNTEAFF.

The chain joins TRBV7-3 to TRBJ2-1, with a weak D call TRBD2 (6 bases). Trimming removed 2 bases from V and 6 bases from J, with 17 bases in between. CDR3 length equals 16 residues. Germline V lookup: CDR1 SGHTA, CDR2 FQGTGA. CDR3 in amino acids: CASSLGGLLRGNEQFF. As DNA, the CDR3 is TGTGCCAGCAGCTTAGGGGGACTCTTGAGGGGCAATGAGCAGTTCTTC. The full variable domain, with the rest looked up from reference TRBV7-3 and TRBJ2-1, is GAGVSQTPSNKVTEKGKYVELRCDPISGHTALYWYRQSLGQGPEFLIYFQGTGAADDSGLPNDRFFAVRPEGSVSTLKIQRTERGDSAVYLCASSLGGLLRGNEQFFGPGTRLTVL.

This clone has only one observation. The chain has TRBV2 and TRBJ1-1; tentatively, D is TRBD1 (5 bases). This CDR3 comprises 15 residues. V dropped 5 bases and J dropped 4 bases, with 17 bases sitting between them. Germline assignment: CDR1 SNHLY and CDR2 FYNNEI. This CDR3 reads CASSSLRTGGTEAFF. For the CDR3, the DNA is TGTGCCAGCAGTTCCTTAAGGACGGGGGGCACTGAAGCTTTCTTT.

The CDR3 region has the DNA TGTGCCAGCAGTTTCGACAGGGTTGGCTACAACGAGCAGTACTTC. This gives the protein CASSFDRVGYNEQYF. This chain links TRBV7-9 with TRBJ2-7; 7 positions agree with TRBD1. Losses at the gene ends were 6 bases for V and 5 bases for J; bases not matched to a gene: 13. Germline loops: CDR1 SEHNR, CDR2 FQNEAQ (reference sequence). CDR3 length: 15 residues.

The V gene is TRBV7-6, the J gene TRBJ1-1; tentative D call: TRBD1 (6 bases). CDR1 is SGHVS and CDR2 is FNYEAQ in the germline V gene. V was trimmed by 5 bases and J by 5 bases, leaving 21 bases between them. This CDR3 is built from 16 residues. Here the CDR3 reads CASSLGVSGGGTEAFF. DNA for the CDR3: TGTGCCAGCAGCCTCGGGGTGTCGGGGGGCGGAACTGAAGCTTTCTTT.

This clone was counted only a few times. The rearrangement uses TRBV28 and TRBJ1-4; D remains unclear. Trimming left V 6 bases short and J 1 base short, with 9 bases between. The germline V gene has CDR1 MDHEN and CDR2 SYDVKM. CDR3 length: 14 residues. The CDR3 reads CASRFYGTNEKLFF. Here the CDR3 DNA reads TGTGCCAGCAGATTCTACGGAACTAATGAAAAACTGTTTTTT.